The 27 T cell receptor beta chains given below trace back to one sample, sequenced in a study of cytomegalovirus exposure and HLA in healthy donors. Vbeta (60) and Jbeta (13) primers were used in the PCR. The method was immunoSEQ multiplex PCR; TCRdb's version includes in-frame clones alone and lacks a portion of them. The sample yields fewer than 120,000 clones, 80% to 85% seen once. Material: PBMCs. Receptors were obtained from a woman aged 55-70 years in good health and CMV-seropositive.

This clone was recorded only once. The gene calls are TRBV10-1 and TRBJ2-3; D gene unclear. The germline V gene encodes CDR1 WNHNN and CDR2 SYGVQD (reference sequence). The ends were cut back, 6 bases at V and 0 bases at J, with 4 bases in the middle. This CDR3 spans 12 amino acids. The CDR3 DNA reads TGCGCCAGCAGCCCAAGCACAGATACGCAGTATTTT. Translating it yields CASSPSTDTQYF.

The chain recombines TRBV19 with TRBJ1-6; TRBD1 aligns across 9 bases. The CDR3 loop spans 17 amino acids. V dropped 4 bases and J dropped 9; count of bases not matched to a gene: 13. Per the germline V gene, CDR1 is LNHDA and CDR2 is SQIVND (reference sequence). CDR3 nucleotide sequence: TGTGCCAGTAGTAAACCCCCGGGACAGGGCTCCGGTTCACCCCTCCACTTT. Translated: CASSKPPGQGSGSPLHF.

The rearrangement joins TRBV11-2 to TRBJ2-7; 9 nucleotides line up with TRBD1. This CDR3 has 17 residues. Per the germline V gene, CDR1 is SGHAT and CDR2 is FQNNGV. J was trimmed by 3 bases and V by 4 bases; bases with no gene match: 13. CDR3 loop: CASSYPLGQGGFYEQYF. The CDR3 nucleotides are TGTGCCAGCAGCTATCCTTTGGGACAGGGCGGCTTCTACGAGCAGTACTTC.

The chain links TRBV29-1 to TRBJ2-1; 8 nucleotides agree with TRBD1. V was clipped by 6 bases and J by 7 bases; unmatched bases: 5. The CDR3 runs 12 residues. The germline gives CDR1 SQVTM, CDR2 ANQGSEA. This chain's CDR3 is CSVDYRGNEQFF. The CDR3 DNA reads TGCAGCGTGGACTACAGGGGGAATGAGCAGTTCTTC.

The chain has TRBV11-2 and TRBJ1-1; 10 bases agree with TRBD1. CDR3 length equals 17 residues. V trimming: 6 bases; J trimming: 2 bases; junction bases outside the gene matches: 12. The germline CDR1 and CDR2 sequences are SGHAT and FQNNGV. CDR3 coding DNA: TGTGCCAGCAGGCGTCCGGGACAGGGGCGTAAAAACACTGAAGCTTTCTTT. The encoded protein is CASRRPGQGRKNTEAFF.

The genes are TRBV2 and TRBJ1-2, with 8 bases lining up with TRBD1. CDR3 length: 14 amino acids. Per the germline V gene, CDR1 is SNHLY and CDR2 is FYNNEI. V dropped 8 bases and J dropped 8; count of bases not matched to a gene: 13. CDR3 amino acids: CASGSRNRGIGYTF. The CDR3 nucleotides read TGTGCCAGCGGTTCTAGGAACAGGGGGATCGGCTACACCTTC.

The chain links TRBV5-1 to TRBJ1-2; D possibly corresponds to TRBD1 (6 bases). The CDR3 length is 14 residues. The germline CDR1 and CDR2 sequences are SGHRS and YFSETQ. V was shortened by 5 bases and J by 8 bases, with 19 bases between the two germline ends. The CDR3 DNA follows: TGCGCCAGCAGAACAACACCAGGGGCGGCGGGCTACACCTTC. It yields the protein CASRTTPGAAGYTF.

With respect to this clone: One end of the junction does not line up with germline, which may come from a read error. The chain recombines TRBV7-9 with TRBJ1-2; D is possibly TRBD1 (5 bases). The CDR3 spans 12 residues. Germline V lookup: CDR1 SEHNR, CDR2 FQNEAQ (reference sequence). CDR3 in DNA: TGTTCCAGCAGCTTAGACAGCTATGGCTACACCTTC. This encodes CSSSLDSYGYTF.

The chain links TRBV18 to TRBJ1-1; D is uncertain. The germline V and J ends were trimmed by 4 bases and 0 bases, with 15 bases remaining between them. This CDR3 spans 16 amino acids. Germline-derived CDR1 and CDR2 are KGHSH and LQKENI. The CDR3 sequence is CASSLLKTIMNTEAFF. CDR3 DNA sequence: TGTGCCAGCTCACTACTTAAGACTATTATGAACACTGAAGCTTTCTTT. The full variable domain, rest sourced from reference TRBV18 and TRBJ1-1, is NAGVMQNPRHLVRRRGQEARLRCSPMKGHSHVYWYRQLPEEGLKFMVYLQKENIIDESGMPKERFSAEFPKEGPSILRIQQVVRGDSAAYFCASSLLKTIMNTEAFFGQGTRLTVV.

This clone was seen more than once but under ten times. The chain links TRBV10-3 to TRBJ1-2; the D gene is possibly TRBD1 (5 bases). Trimming took off 6 bases at V and 4 bases at J, with 9 bases between the two ends. The CDR3 runs 12 residues. Looked up from germline, CDR1 is ENHRY and CDR2 is SYGVKD. CDR3 nucleotides: TGTGCCATCAGGGGGCTCGGCTATGGCTACACCTTC. Translated: CAIRGLGYGYTF.

The V call is TRBV6-1, the J call TRBJ2-5; possible D gene TRBD2, 6 bases. TRBJ2-7 matches the DNA end more closely, so the J call is doubtful. CDR3 size: 14 residues. From germline, CDR1 is MNHNS and CDR2 SASEGT. The DNA of the CDR3 is TGTGCCAGCACCCCCGCGGGGACCTCCTACGAGCAGTACTTC. Protein sequence: CASTPAGTSYEQYF.

This chain uses TRBV11-3 with TRBJ2-3, with D hard to call. From germline, CDR1 is SGHNT and CDR2 YENEEA. This CDR3 has 13 residues. V lost 4 bases, J lost 2 bases, and 7 bases lay in between. CDR3 region: CASSSTHTDTQYF. CDR3 DNA sequence: TGTGCCAGCAGCTCGACTCACACAGATACGCAGTATTTT.

This clone was picked up one time. The chain uses TRBV5-1 and TRBJ1-5, with D possibly matching TRBD1 (6 bases). Germline CDR1 SGHRS, CDR2 YFSETQ. Trimming removed 5 bases from V and 2 bases from J, with 11 bases in between. The CDR3 consists of 14 residues. The CDR3 loop is CASSTGTGNQPQHF. CDR3 nucleotide sequence: TGCGCCAGCAGTACAGGGACGGGCAATCAGCCCCAGCATTTT. The full variable domain, in which reference TRBV5-1 and TRBJ1-5 provide the parts outside the CDR3, is KAGVTQTPRYLIKTRGQQVTLSCSPISGHRSVSWYQQTPGQGLQFLFEYFSETQRNKGNFPGRFSGRQFSNSRSEMNVSTLELGDSALYLCASSTGTGNQPQHFGDGTRLSIL.

The chain recombines TRBV29-1 with TRBJ2-3; the D gene is possibly TRBD1 (6 bases). The germline V and J ends were trimmed by 6 bases and 2 bases, with 15 bases remaining between them. The germline V gene has CDR1 SQVTM and CDR2 ANQGSEA. The length of the CDR3 is 14 residues. The DNA for the CDR3 is TGCAGCGTGGGTTGGACAGATAACACAGATACGCAGTATTTT. Translated: CSVGWTDNTDTQYF.

This clone was detected only once. The chain's CDR3 is CATRSDIRPTADEQYF. The CDR3 bases are TGTGCCACCAGGAGCGATATAAGGCCAACCGCCGACGAGCAGTACTTC. V usage is TRBV5-4 and J usage is TRBJ2-7; no clear D. The CDR3 spans 16 residues. Trimming took off 9 bases at V and 5 bases at J, with 27 bases between the two ends. Germline CDR1 and CDR2: SGHNT and YYREEE (reference sequence).

The chain is built from TRBV5-4 and TRBJ2-7, with a possible D match to TRBD1 (6 bases). Trimming took 0 bases from V and 0 from J, leaving 10 bases between them. This CDR3 comprises 15 residues. Germline V gene lookup returns CDR1 SGHNT and CDR2 YYREEE (reference sequence). The CDR3 DNA reads TGTGCCAGCAGCTTGGAAGGACAGCCCTCCTACGAGCAGTACTTC. Its protein product is CASSLEGQPSYEQYF.

The CDR3 bases are TGTGCCAGCAGCACTGGGGGCTCCTACGAGCAGTACTTC. Residues: CASSTGGSYEQYF. The chain has TRBV11-2 and TRBJ2-5; D may match TRBD1 or TRBD2 (5 bases each). The DNA end lines up better with TRBJ2-7; the J call may be wrong. The CDR3 spans 13 residues. CDR1 is SGHAT and CDR2 is FQNNGV in the germline V gene.

The chain carries TRBV6-6 and TRBJ2-5; 10 bases fit TRBD1. The CDR3 totals 14 residues. Unmatched junction bases numbered 6, after V lost 6 bases and J lost 5 bases. CDR1 is MNHNY, CDR2 SVGAGI, per germline (reference sequence). For the CDR3, the DNA is TGTGCCAGCAGCCGACAGGGGGCTGGTGAGACCCAGTACTTC. This codes for CASSRQGAGETQYF.

The J gene is TRBJ1-4, the V gene TRBV18; D is possibly TRBD1 (6 bases). The CDR3 totals 14 residues. The ends were cut back, 3 bases at V and 7 bases at J, with 12 bases in the middle. The germline CDR1 and CDR2 sequences are KGHSH and LQKENI. CDR3 sequence reads: CASSPRTEVEKLFF. CDR3 nucleotides: TGTGCCAGCTCACCTCGGACAGAGGTTGAAAAACTGTTTTTT. Drawing the rest from reference TRBV18 and TRBJ1-4, the complete variable domain is NAGVMQNPRHLVRRRGQEARLRCSPMKGHSHVYWYRQLPEEGLKFMVYLQKENIIDESGMPKERFSAEFPKEGPSILRIQQVVRGDSAAYFCASSPRTEVEKLFFGSGTQLSVL.

This clone occurred a few times. The V gene is TRBV6-1, the J gene TRBJ1-1; no firm D call. The CDR3 has 15 residues. Per germline, CDR1 MNHNS and CDR2 SASEGT. V dropped 3 bases and J dropped 2 bases, with 13 bases sitting between them. The CDR3 DNA reads as TGTGCCAGCAGTGAGTTGGCAGCGGGTAACACTGAAGCTTTCTTT. Translation gives CASSELAAGNTEAFF.

The genes are TRBV11-3 and TRBJ2-3; 13 nucleotides agree with TRBD2. Per germline, CDR1 SGHNT and CDR2 YENEEA. The CDR3 totals 17 residues. V shed 5 bases, J shed 3 bases, and the junction held 8 bases outside the gene matches. This CDR3 is CASSLGEGLAGTDTQYF. The CDR3 coding sequence is TGTGCCAGCAGCCTCGGGGAGGGACTAGCGGGAACAGATACGCAGTATTTT.

V gene TRBV6-1 combines with J gene TRBJ2-5; D not certain. Between the trimmed V and J ends, which lost 0 bases and 7 bases, there was a span of 18 bases. CDR1 and CDR2 from the germline V gene are MNHNS and SASEGT. The length of the CDR3 is 16 residues. This CDR3 reads CASSEAGWSERGTQYF. The DNA for the CDR3 is TGTGCCAGCAGTGAAGCCGGTTGGAGCGAGCGCGGGACCCAGTACTTC.

The chain has TRBV6-1 and TRBJ1-2; 7 positions match TRBD1. The CDR3 contains 14 residues. Trimming took 3 bases from V and 4 from J; bases not matched to a gene: 5. Germline V gene data show CDR1 as MNHNS and CDR2 as SASEGT. CDR3 sequence: CASSDPTGTYGYTF. In DNA, the CDR3 is TGTGCCAGCAGTGATCCGACAGGGACCTATGGCTACACCTTC.

The chain couples TRBV6-1 to TRBJ2-5; D is uncertain. The J call is in doubt because the DNA end fits TRBJ2-7 better. Looked up from germline, CDR1 is MNHNS and CDR2 is SASEGT. This CDR3 comprises 12 residues. The CDR3 DNA is TGTGCCAGCAGTGAAACTTACTACGAGCAGTACTTC. Its protein product is CASSETYYEQYF.

In this sample, this clone turned up a few times. The rearrangement uses TRBV6-1 and TRBJ1-5; the D gene is possibly TRBD1 (6 bases). CDR1 is MNHNS and CDR2 is SASEGT in the germline V gene. V lost 6 bases to trimming and J lost 0 bases, with 9 bases between them. CDR3 size: 14 residues. The DNA for the CDR3 is TGTGCCAGCAGCAGACAGGATAGCAATCAGCCCCAGCATTTT. It yields the protein CASSRQDSNQPQHF.

This chain connects TRBV19 to TRBJ1-4; 9 positions match TRBD1. This CDR3 is built from 15 residues. Germline V gene lookup returns CDR1 LNHDA and CDR2 SQIVND (reference sequence). The V gene end was trimmed by 3 bases and the J gene end by 6 bases; junction bases not matched to a gene: 5. CDR3 bases: TGTGCCAGTAGTATCTTACAGGGGGCGGATGAAAAACTGTTTTTT. It specifies CASSILQGADEKLFF.

The chain combines TRBV4-1 with TRBJ2-1; 11 bases match TRBD2. The ends lost 2 bases at V and 5 bases at J; junction bases unmatched: 5. Germline V gene data show CDR1 as MGHRA and CDR2 as YSYEKL. The CDR3 loop spans 16 amino acids. The CDR3 loop is CASSQIAGGPHNEQFF. The CDR3 coding sequence is TGCGCCAGCAGCCAAATAGCGGGAGGGCCCCACAATGAGCAGTTCTTC.